These T cell receptor beta chains were read from a single sample in a study of shared clonotypes between healthy human individuals. TCRdb keeps only in-frame clones here, not all; method: immunoSEQ multiplex PCR. The sample has some 2,100,000 clones, 95% seen once. The material sequenced was naive CD4+ T cells sorted from blood. All receptors come from a man aged 18 to 30 in good health. The CDR3 runs from the conserved cysteine through the conserved F or W. The order of the fields is D gene, J gene, V gene, clone size, CDR3 protein, CDR3 DNA. The D gene is left open where the match is weak. The size field is filled for only some rows; it gives once, few, many or a size class.

- TRBJ1-1 TRBV4-1 - CASSRGDASVLIEAEAFF TGCGCCAGCAGCCGGGGGGACGCCTCAGTTCTGATAGAGGCTGAAGCTTTCTTT
TRBD1 TRBJ2-4 TRBV7-9 - CASSRTGINIQYF TGTGCCAGCAGCCGGACAGGGATAAACATTCAGTACTTC
TRBD1 TRBJ2-3 TRBV30 - CAGSRDRSTDTQYF TGTGCCGGCTCCCGGGACAGGAGCACAGATACGCAGTATTTT
- TRBJ2-2 TRBV30 - CAWGTGIRNTGELFF TGTGCCTGGGGTACAGGGATCCGAAACACCGGGGAGCTGTTTTTT
- TRBJ2-3 TRBV5-1 - CASSSSGGTDTQYF TGCGCCAGCAGCTCCTCGGGAGGCACAGATACGCAGTATTTT
- TRBJ2-7 TRBV7-8 - CASSLALGGGYEQYF TGTGCCAGCAGCTTAGCGCTGGGAGGAGGCTACGAGCAGTACTTC
TRBD1 TRBJ1-5 TRBV18 once CASSPGTGGTGGNQPQHF TGTGCCAGCTCACCGGGGACAGGGGGCACGGGGGGCAATCAGCCCCAGCATTTT
TRBD1 TRBJ2-1 TRBV4-1 - CASSVQGASSYNEQFF TGCGCCAGCAGCGTACAGGGGGCCTCCTCCTACAATGAGCAGTTCTTC
- TRBJ2-5 TRBV9 - CASSVVGGEGTQYF TGTGCCAGCAGCGTAGTTGGGGGAGAGGGGACCCAGTACTTC
TRBD1 TRBJ1-5 TRBV6-1 once CASRRQGGAFQPQHF TGTGCCAGCAGACGACAGGGAGGAGCTTTTCAGCCCCAGCATTTT
- TRBJ1-5 TRBV10-3 - CAISESPGTNSNQPQHF TGTGCCATCAGTGAGAGCCCCGGGACAAATAGCAATCAGCCCCAGCATTTT
- TRBJ2-1 TRBV5-1 - CASSLVPGLRFF TGCGCCAGCAGCTTGGTGCCGGGGTTGCGGTTCTTC
TRBD1 TRBJ2-7 TRBV18 - CASSAGTGDYEQYF TGTGCCAGCTCGGCGGGGACAGGGGACTACGAGCAGTACTTC
- TRBJ2-7 TRBV4-3 - CASSQDRWGTYEQYF TGCGCCAGCAGCCAAGATAGGTGGGGCACCTACGAGCAGTACTTC
- TRBJ1-1 TRBV5-4 - CASSGMSRQKNTEAFF TGTGCCAGCAGTGGGATGTCGAGACAGAAGAACACTGAAGCTTTCTTT
- TRBJ1-4 TRBV18 - CASSHKDNEKLFF TGTGCCAGCTCACATAAGGATAATGAAAAACTGTTTTTT
- TRBJ2-5 TRBV4-1 - CASSRGFKETQYF TGCGCCAGCAGTCGAGGTTTTAAAGAGACCCAGTACTTC
TRBD2 TRBJ2-3 TRBV7-2 - CASSLAGGDLTQYF TGTGCCAGCAGCTTAGCGGGGGGGGACCTTACGCAGTATTTT
- TRBJ1-6 TRBV30 - CAWSVNRRLDNSPLHF TGTGCCTGGAGTGTAAACAGGAGGCTCGATAATTCACCCCTCCACTTT
TRBD2 TRBJ2-1 TRBV5-4 - CASSQALGTSNEQFF TGTGCCAGCAGCCAAGCACTAGGGACTAGCAATGAGCAGTTCTTC
TRBD2 TRBJ2-7 TRBV7-9 once CASSPRGGAYEQYF TGTGCCAGCAGCCCCCGGGGGGGGGCCTACGAGCAGTACTTC
TRBD1 TRBJ1-6 TRBV10-2 - CASSHSGGQGGSYNSPLHF TGCGCCAGCAGCCATTCAGGGGGACAGGGGGGCTCCTATAATTCACCCCTCCACTTT
- TRBJ2-1 TRBV29-1 once CSAVPDPGVGAEQFF TGCAGCGCCGTCCCAGATCCTGGGGTTGGGGCCGAGCAGTTCTTC
- TRBJ1-3 TRBV11-2 once CASSLGGWYSGNTIYF TGTGCCAGCAGCCTGGGGGGATGGTACTCTGGAAACACCATATATTTT
TRBD1 TRBJ1-2 TRBV11-2 - CASSPGQPYGYTF TGTGCCAGCAGCCCGGGACAGCCCTATGGCTACACCTTC
- TRBJ2-5 TRBV28 - CASRMTVQETQYF TGTGCCAGCAGAATGACAGTACAAGAGACCCAGTACTTC
- TRBJ2-3 TRBV6-1 - CASSETASTDTQYF TGTGCCAGCAGTGAAACGGCCAGCACAGATACGCAGTATTTT
- TRBJ2-7 TRBV4-3 - CASSLNWGGITYYEQYF TGCGCCAGCAGCCTTAACTGGGGCGGGATCACCTACTACGAGCAGTACTTC
- TRBJ2-1 TRBV11-2 once CASSSLRGAYNEQFF TGTGCCAGCAGCTCCCTAAGGGGGGCTTACAATGAGCAGTTCTTC
TRBD1 TRBJ1-2 TRBV2 - CASRQGVSGYTF TGTGCCAGCAGGCAGGGGGTGTCTGGCTACACCTTC
- TRBJ2-2 TRBV28 - CATSQGRVLHGELFF TGTGCCACATCACAGGGCCGCGTCCTACACGGGGAGCTGTTTTTT
TRBD1 TRBJ1-6 TRBV27 - CASSLSGTGVGSPLHF TGTGCCAGCAGTTTATCGGGGACAGGGGTAGGGTCACCCCTCCACTTT